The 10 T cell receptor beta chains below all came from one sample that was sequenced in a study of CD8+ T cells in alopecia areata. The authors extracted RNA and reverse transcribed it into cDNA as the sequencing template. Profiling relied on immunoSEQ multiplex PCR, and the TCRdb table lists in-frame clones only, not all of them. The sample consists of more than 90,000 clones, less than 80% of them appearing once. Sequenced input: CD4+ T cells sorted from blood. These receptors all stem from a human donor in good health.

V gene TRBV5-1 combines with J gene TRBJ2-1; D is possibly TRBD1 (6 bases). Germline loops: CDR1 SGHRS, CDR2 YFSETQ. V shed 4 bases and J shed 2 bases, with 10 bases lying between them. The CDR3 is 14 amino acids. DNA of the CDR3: TGCGCCAGCAGCCGCGGACAGACCTACAATGAGCAGTTCTTC. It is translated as CASSRGQTYNEQFF.

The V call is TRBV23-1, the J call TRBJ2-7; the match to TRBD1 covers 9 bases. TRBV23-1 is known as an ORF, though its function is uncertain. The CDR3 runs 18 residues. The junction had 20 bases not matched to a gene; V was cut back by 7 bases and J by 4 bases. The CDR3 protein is CASKPGCGWGQGGYEQYF. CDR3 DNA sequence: TGCGCCAGCAAACCGGGGTGTGGATGGGGACAGGGAGGTTACGAGCAGTACTTC.

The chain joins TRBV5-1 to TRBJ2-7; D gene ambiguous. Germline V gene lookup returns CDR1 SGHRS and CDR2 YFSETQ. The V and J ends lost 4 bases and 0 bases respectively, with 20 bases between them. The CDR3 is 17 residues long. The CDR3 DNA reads TGCGCCAGCAGCCCCGGTGGGTGGGATCCAAGCTCCTACGAGCAGTACTTC. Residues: CASSPGGWDPSSYEQYF.

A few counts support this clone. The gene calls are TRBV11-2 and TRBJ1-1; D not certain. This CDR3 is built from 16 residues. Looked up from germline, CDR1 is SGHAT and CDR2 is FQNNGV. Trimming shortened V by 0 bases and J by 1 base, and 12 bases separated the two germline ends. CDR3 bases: TGTGCCAGCAGCTTAGAGATGGGCAGGAAGAACACTGAAGCTTTCTTT. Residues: CASSLEMGRKNTEAFF. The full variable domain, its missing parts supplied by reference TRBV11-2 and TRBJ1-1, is EAGVAQSPRYKIIEKRQSVAFWCNPISGHATLYWYQQILGQGPKLLIQFQNNGVVDDSQLPKDRFSAERLKGVDSTLKIQPAKLEDSAVYLCASSLEMGRKNTEAFFGQGTRLTVV.

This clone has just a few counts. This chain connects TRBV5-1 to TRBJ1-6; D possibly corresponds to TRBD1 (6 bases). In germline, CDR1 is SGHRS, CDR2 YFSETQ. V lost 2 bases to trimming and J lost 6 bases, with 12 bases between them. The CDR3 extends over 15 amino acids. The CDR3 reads CASSLNRELNSPLHF. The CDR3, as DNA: TGCGCCAGCAGCTTAAACAGGGAACTTAATTCACCCCTCCACTTT.

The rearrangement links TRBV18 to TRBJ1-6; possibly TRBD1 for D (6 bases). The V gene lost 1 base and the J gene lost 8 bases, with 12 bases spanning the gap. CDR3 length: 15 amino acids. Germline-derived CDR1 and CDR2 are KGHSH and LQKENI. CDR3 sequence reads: CASSPLGQRDSPLHF. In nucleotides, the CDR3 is TGTGCCAGCTCACCACTCGGACAGCGGGATTCACCCCTCCACTTT.

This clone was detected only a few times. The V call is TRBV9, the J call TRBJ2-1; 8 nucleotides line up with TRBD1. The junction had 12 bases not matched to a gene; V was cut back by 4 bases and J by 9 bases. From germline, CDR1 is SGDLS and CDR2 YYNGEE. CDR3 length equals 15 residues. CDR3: CASSLTTGVYGEQFF. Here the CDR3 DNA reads TGTGCCAGCAGCCTGACGACAGGGGTCTACGGTGAGCAGTTCTTC.

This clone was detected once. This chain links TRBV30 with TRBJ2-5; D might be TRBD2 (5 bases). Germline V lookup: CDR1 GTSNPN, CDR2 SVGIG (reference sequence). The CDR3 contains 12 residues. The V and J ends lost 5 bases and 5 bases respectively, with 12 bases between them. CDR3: CAWAPRRETQYF. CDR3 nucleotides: TGTGCCTGGGCACCCCGGAGGGAGACCCAGTACTTC.

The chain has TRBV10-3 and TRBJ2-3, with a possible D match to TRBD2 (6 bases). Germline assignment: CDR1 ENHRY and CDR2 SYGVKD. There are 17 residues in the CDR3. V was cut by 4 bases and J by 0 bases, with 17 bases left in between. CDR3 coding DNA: TGTGCCATCAGTGCGGGGACTCCTCGGGGGAGCACAGATACGCAGTATTTT. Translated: CAISAGTPRGSTDTQYF.

DNA of the CDR3: TGTGCCTGGAGTCCAGGACTAGCGGGGCAAGAGACCCAGTACTTC. Translation gives CAWSPGLAGQETQYF. V gene TRBV30 combines with J gene TRBJ2-5; TRBD2 agrees at 12 bases. The CDR3 sequence is 15 residues long. Germline V gene lookup returns CDR1 GTSNPN and CDR2 SVGIG (reference sequence). V shed 2 bases, J shed 2 bases, and the junction held 3 bases outside the gene matches.